A selection of T cell receptor beta chains follows, all from one sample in a study of blood T cell repertoires in COVID-19. Generated by immunoSEQ multiplex PCR, the TCRdb table keeps only in-frame clones and is missing some. The table lists about 53,000 clones, under 90% of them singletons, with about a fifth in the top ten. Source material: peripheral blood. The receptors originated from a woman of 80 years or more with COVID-19, enrolled during active disease. Both conserved end residues are part of each CDR3. The D gene is left open where the match is weak. Only some rows state a clone size, as once, few, many or a class for expanded clones.

J gene: TRBJ2-1
clone size: -
V gene: TRBV10-1
D gene: TRBD1
CDR3 DNA: TGCGCCAGCAGTGTATATGGACAGGGGAGCGATGAGCAGTTCTTC
CDR3 protein: CASSVYGQGSDEQFF

J gene: TRBJ2-7
clone size: many
V gene: TRBV6-4
D gene: -
CDR3 DNA: TGTGCCAGCATAGGGGCGGGGTTTTTTACCTACGAGCAGTACTTC
CDR3 protein: CASIGAGFFTYEQYF

J gene: TRBJ1-3
clone size: -
V gene: TRBV19
D gene: -
CDR3 DNA: TGTGCCAGTAGTACCCGGGAAAGGAGGTTGGGAAACACCATATATTTT
CDR3 protein: CASSTRERRLGNTIYF

J gene: TRBJ2-1
clone size: -
V gene: TRBV19
D gene: -
CDR3 DNA: TGTGCCAGTAGTACCAGGGGCAATGAGCAGTTCTTC
CDR3 protein: CASSTRGNEQFF

J gene: TRBJ2-3
clone size: -
V gene: TRBV7-8
D gene: -
CDR3 DNA: TGTGCCAGCATTCCAATACGGGATAGGAGCACAGATACGCAGTATTTT
CDR3 protein: CASIPIRDRSTDTQYF

J gene: TRBJ2-1
clone size: -
V gene: TRBV25-1
D gene: -
CDR3 DNA: TGTGCCAGCAGTGAATTAGGCCGAGGCGGGAATGAGCAGTTCTTC
CDR3 protein: CASSELGRGGNEQFF

J gene: TRBJ1-5
clone size: -
V gene: TRBV27
D gene: TRBD1
CDR3 DNA: TGTGCCAGCAGTCAGGGGGTGGGTCAGCCCCAGCATTTT
CDR3 protein: CASSQGVGQPQHF

J gene: TRBJ2-7
clone size: -
V gene: TRBV4-1
D gene: -
CDR3 DNA: TGCGCCAGCAGCCGAGGGACAGAGCAGTACTTC
CDR3 protein: CASSRGTEQYF

J gene: TRBJ2-7
clone size: -
V gene: TRBV7-9
D gene: TRBD1
CDR3 DNA: TGTGCCAGCAGCCGGGACAGCCAAAGCGAGCAGTACTTC
CDR3 protein: CASSRDSQSEQYF

J gene: TRBJ2-7
clone size: -
V gene: TRBV14
D gene: -
CDR3 DNA: TGTGCCAGCAGCCAACAGGGGTTCGAGCAGTACTTC
CDR3 protein: CASSQQGFEQYF

J gene: TRBJ1-2
clone size: -
V gene: TRBV29-1
D gene: -
CDR3 DNA: TGCAGCGTCTCTAGGACAGACTACTACACCTTC
CDR3 protein: CSVSRTDYYTF

J gene: TRBJ2-7
clone size: -
V gene: TRBV7-8
D gene: TRBD2
CDR3 DNA: TGTGCCAGCAGTTCCGGACTAGCGGGAATAACCTACGAGCAGTACTTC
CDR3 protein: CASSSGLAGITYEQYF

J gene: TRBJ2-7
clone size: -
V gene: TRBV3-1/TRBV3-2
D gene: TRBD2
CDR3 DNA: TGTGCCAGCAGCCGAGGACTAGCGGTCTACGAGCAGTACTTC
CDR3 protein: CASSRGLAVYEQYF

J gene: TRBJ2-3
clone size: once
V gene: TRBV5-4
D gene: TRBD1
CDR3 DNA: TGTGCCAGCAGCAGACAGGGGAGCAAACTTGGAGATACGCAGTATTTT
CDR3 protein: CASSRQGSKLGDTQYF

J gene: TRBJ2-1
clone size: once
V gene: TRBV6-4
D gene: TRBD1
CDR3 DNA: TGTGCCAGCAGTGTCGAACAGGGGGGAACCAGCTCCTACAATGAGCAGTTCTTC
CDR3 protein: CASSVEQGGTSSYNEQFF

J gene: TRBJ2-6
clone size: -
V gene: TRBV15
D gene: -
CDR3 DNA: TGTGCCACCAGCCCGCGATACTCTGGGGCCAACGTCCTGACTTTC
CDR3 protein: CATSPRYSGANVLTF

J gene: TRBJ2-5
clone size: -
V gene: TRBV3-1/TRBV3-2
D gene: -
CDR3 DNA: TGTGCCAGCAGCCCCCGTAGGGGACAAGAGACCCAGTACTTC
CDR3 protein: CASSPRRGQETQYF

J gene: TRBJ2-7
clone size: -
V gene: TRBV11-2
D gene: -
CDR3 DNA: TGTGCCAGCAGCCTCTCGGAGGGGCTCTACGAGCAGTACTTC
CDR3 protein: CASSLSEGLYEQYF

J gene: TRBJ1-4
clone size: -
V gene: TRBV28
D gene: -
CDR3 DNA: TGTGCCAGCAGTAACCAGGGGAGGGATAATGAAAAACTGTTTTTT
CDR3 protein: CASSNQGRDNEKLFF

J gene: TRBJ2-3
clone size: -
V gene: TRBV14
D gene: -
CDR3 DNA: TGTGCCAGCAGCCAACAAATGGGAGGAGATACGCAGTATTTT
CDR3 protein: CASSQQMGGDTQYF

J gene: TRBJ1-6
clone size: -
V gene: TRBV9
D gene: -
CDR3 DNA: TGTGCCAGCAGCGCTCGACCAGGATCCTTTAGAGGGCCCCTCCACTTT
CDR3 protein: CASSARPGSFRGPLHF

J gene: TRBJ2-3
clone size: -
V gene: TRBV6-4
D gene: -
CDR3 DNA: TGTGCCAGCAGTGACTCAGGACTACCCACAGATACGCAGTATTTT
CDR3 protein: CASSDSGLPTDTQYF

J gene: TRBJ1-5
clone size: -
V gene: TRBV18
D gene: TRBD1
CDR3 DNA: TGTGCCAGCTCACCACTGGGACAGCGATCGGCGAGCAATCAGCCCCAGCATTTT
CDR3 protein: CASSPLGQRSASNQPQHF

J gene: TRBJ2-3
clone size: -
V gene: TRBV9
D gene: TRBD2
CDR3 DNA: TGTGCCAGCAGCGCCGGTGGCGGGAGGGCCTCGGATACGCAGTATTTT
CDR3 protein: CASSAGGGRASDTQYF

J gene: TRBJ2-7
clone size: -
V gene: TRBV5-1
D gene: -
CDR3 DNA: TGCGCCAGCAGCTATCTCGACAGTCAGCTCTACGAGCAGTACTTC
CDR3 protein: CASSYLDSQLYEQYF

J gene: TRBJ1-1
clone size: once
V gene: TRBV6-5
D gene: -
CDR3 DNA: TGTGCCAGCAGCCTAATAGACATGAACACTGAAGCTTTCTTT
CDR3 protein: CASSLIDMNTEAFF

J gene: TRBJ2-2
clone size: -
V gene: TRBV7-7
D gene: -
CDR3 DNA: TGTGCTAGCAGCTCAGGGACTTTCCGCGACGGGGAGCTGTTTTTT
CDR3 protein: CASSSGTFRDGELFF

J gene: TRBJ1-2
clone size: -
V gene: TRBV7-9
D gene: -
CDR3 DNA: TGTGCCAGCAGCTCTGGGCAGGGCTATGGCTACACCTTC
CDR3 protein: CASSSGQGYGYTF

J gene: TRBJ2-1
clone size: -
V gene: TRBV7-8
D gene: TRBD2
CDR3 DNA: TGTGCCAGCAGCTTAGTACTAGCGGGAGTTAGAGGGGTTAGTGAGCAGTTCTTC
CDR3 protein: CASSLVLAGVRGVSEQFF

J gene: TRBJ2-3
clone size: -
V gene: TRBV9
D gene: -
CDR3 DNA: TGTGCCAGCAGCATTACAGGGCACACAGATACGCAGTATTTT
CDR3 protein: CASSITGHTDTQYF

J gene: TRBJ2-5
clone size: -
V gene: TRBV10-3
D gene: TRBD1
CDR3 DNA: TGTGCCATCAGAGACAGGGCCGAAGAGACCCAGTACTTC
CDR3 protein: CAIRDRAEETQYF

J gene: TRBJ2-3
clone size: -
V gene: TRBV5-1
D gene: TRBD2
CDR3 DNA: TGCGCCAGCAGCGCCGGACTAGCGGGAGGCCCCACAGATACGCAGTATTTT
CDR3 protein: CASSAGLAGGPTDTQYF

J gene: TRBJ1-3
clone size: -
V gene: TRBV28
D gene: TRBD1
CDR3 DNA: TGTGCCAGCAGCCACGGGACAGGGTGGTACACCATATATTTT
CDR3 protein: CASSHGTGWYTIYF

J gene: TRBJ2-2
clone size: few
V gene: TRBV7-3
D gene: TRBD2
CDR3 DNA: TGTGCCAGCAGCTTAGAGGTAGCGGGAGCCGGCACCGGGGAGCTGTTTTTT
CDR3 protein: CASSLEVAGAGTGELFF

J gene: TRBJ2-7
clone size: few
V gene: TRBV5-5
D gene: TRBD2
CDR3 DNA: TGTGCCAGCAGTTTCCGACTAGCCCCCCGGGAGCAGTACTTC
CDR3 protein: CASSFRLAPREQYF

J gene: TRBJ1-1
clone size: -
V gene: TRBV9
D gene: TRBD1
CDR3 DNA: TGTGCCAGCAGCGGCGGACAGGGAAGGGGCACTGAAGCTTTCTTT
CDR3 protein: CASSGGQGRGTEAFF

J gene: TRBJ1-4
clone size: -
V gene: TRBV5-1
D gene: -
CDR3 DNA: TGCGCCAGCAGGACTGGACAAGAAGTGGGGATTCTTAATGAAAAACTGTTTTTT
CDR3 protein: CASRTGQEVGILNEKLFF

J gene: TRBJ2-6
clone size: few
V gene: TRBV14
D gene: -
CDR3 DNA: TGTGCCAGCGGTAGGGGATCTGGGGCCAACGTCCTGACTTTC
CDR3 protein: CASGRGSGANVLTF

J gene: TRBJ2-3
clone size: medium-sized
V gene: TRBV4-1
D gene: -
CDR3 DNA: TGCGCCAGCAGCCAAGAATGGGGCAGGGGGGTAGATACGCAGTATTTT
CDR3 protein: CASSQEWGRGVDTQYF

J gene: TRBJ2-1
clone size: -
V gene: TRBV28
D gene: -
CDR3 DNA: TGTGCCAGCAGTTTACCCACTAGCTCCTCCTACAATGAGCAGTTCTTC
CDR3 protein: CASSLPTSSSYNEQFF

J gene: TRBJ2-1
clone size: -
V gene: TRBV24-1
D gene: TRBD2
CDR3 DNA: TGTGCCACCAACAGACTAGCGGAATACAATGAGCAGTTCTTC
CDR3 protein: CATNRLAEYNEQFF

J gene: TRBJ2-3
clone size: -
V gene: TRBV6-5
D gene: -
CDR3 DNA: TGTGCCAGCAGTTTAGCGCCACTCAACACAGATACGCAGTATTTT
CDR3 protein: CASSLAPLNTDTQYF

J gene: TRBJ1-2
clone size: -
V gene: TRBV6-5
D gene: -
CDR3 DNA: TGTGCCAGCAGCCCCGACAGGCCTGGCGGCTACACCTTC
CDR3 protein: CASSPDRPGGYTF

J gene: TRBJ2-2
clone size: few
V gene: TRBV28
D gene: TRBD1
CDR3 DNA: TGTGCCAGCAGTTCGAGGGGGCGCGGGACCGGGGAGCTGTTTTTT
CDR3 protein: CASSSRGRGTGELFF

J gene: TRBJ2-7
clone size: -
V gene: TRBV7-2
D gene: -
CDR3 DNA: TGTGCCAGCAGCCCCTACCGCGACGGACTCTACGAGCAGTACTTC
CDR3 protein: CASSPYRDGLYEQYF

J gene: TRBJ2-1
clone size: -
V gene: TRBV6-6
D gene: TRBD1
CDR3 DNA: TGTGCCAGCAGCCCACAGGGGCGCGAGCAGTTCTTC
CDR3 protein: CASSPQGREQFF

J gene: TRBJ2-1
clone size: -
V gene: TRBV30
D gene: -
CDR3 DNA: TGTGCCTGGAGTCCGGGACATTACAATGAGCAGTTCTTC
CDR3 protein: CAWSPGHYNEQFF

J gene: TRBJ2-6
clone size: -
V gene: TRBV10-3
D gene: -
CDR3 DNA: TGTGCCATCAGTTCCCCTACGAAACTCTCTGGGGCCAACGTCCTGACTTTC
CDR3 protein: CAISSPTKLSGANVLTF

J gene: TRBJ1-1
clone size: -
V gene: TRBV12-5
D gene: TRBD1
CDR3 DNA: TGTGCTAGTGGTTCCTGGACAGGGGGCAGGTACACTGAAGCTTTCTTT
CDR3 protein: CASGSWTGGRYTEAFF

J gene: TRBJ2-7
clone size: once
V gene: TRBV6-5
D gene: -
CDR3 DNA: TGTGCCAGCAGTCACCGCGGTAGCGCCATCTACGAGCAGTACTTC
CDR3 protein: CASSHRGSAIYEQYF

J gene: TRBJ2-3
clone size: once
V gene: TRBV30
D gene: TRBD2
CDR3 DNA: TGTGCCTGGGGACTAGCGGGACGCACAGATACGCAGTATTTT
CDR3 protein: CAWGLAGRTDTQYF

J gene: TRBJ1-1
clone size: -
V gene: TRBV30
D gene: -
CDR3 DNA: TGTGCCTGGAGTACCGGGGGATTAGTTACTGAAGCTTTCTTT
CDR3 protein: CAWSTGGLVTEAFF

J gene: TRBJ2-1
clone size: -
V gene: TRBV7-9
D gene: -
CDR3 DNA: TGTGCCAGCAGCTTTGCGGGACTCGGGAATGAGCAGTTCTTC
CDR3 protein: CASSFAGLGNEQFF